This is a list of T cell receptor beta chains from one sample in a study of beta chain features in type 1 diabetes. Assay used: immunoSEQ multiplex PCR; TCRdb lists only in-frame clones, some missing. The data hold some 220,000 clones, with about a tenth observed a single time. The sequencing sample was made of central memory CD4+ T cells from blood. The source is a man aged 18 to 30 in good health. The CDR3 runs from the conserved cysteine through the conserved F or W. D genes are given only for firm matches. Expanded clones are given a class, and other clones once, few, many or no size at all.

abundance: -
v_gene: TRBV5-1
j_gene: TRBJ2-1
d_gene: TRBD2
CDR3nt: TGCGCCAGCAGTCGGGGAGCGGGAATGTCTAGCTCCTACAATGAGCAGTTCTTC
CDR3aa: CASSRGAGMSSSYNEQFF

abundance: many
v_gene: TRBV7-9
j_gene: TRBJ2-7
d_gene: -
CDR3nt: TGTGCCAGCAGCCAGCAGGTCCCATACGAGCAGTACTTC
CDR3aa: CASSQQVPYEQYF

abundance: -
v_gene: TRBV6-1
j_gene: TRBJ2-1
d_gene: -
CDR3nt: TGTGCCAGCAGTGCACTTCGTCCCTCCTACAATGAGCAGTTCTTC
CDR3aa: CASSALRPSYNEQFF

abundance: -
v_gene: TRBV18
j_gene: TRBJ2-7
d_gene: TRBD2
CDR3nt: TGTGCCAGCTCATGGCTAGCGGGAGGTGACGAGCAGTACTTC
CDR3aa: CASSWLAGGDEQYF

abundance: many
v_gene: TRBV5-4
j_gene: TRBJ2-1
d_gene: -
CDR3nt: TGTGCCAGCAGCTTGGAGATTAACTACAATGAGCAGTTCTTC
CDR3aa: CASSLEINYNEQFF

abundance: -
v_gene: TRBV7-9
j_gene: TRBJ1-5
d_gene: -
CDR3nt: TGTGCCAGCAGCCCTATTCCACGATCAGATCAGCCCCAGCATTTT
CDR3aa: CASSPIPRSDQPQHF

abundance: -
v_gene: TRBV28
j_gene: TRBJ1-1
d_gene: -
CDR3nt: TGTGCCAGCCGGCGGAGGGAGTGGAGCACTGAAGCTTTCTTT
CDR3aa: CASRRREWSTEAFF

abundance: -
v_gene: TRBV7-9
j_gene: TRBJ1-1
d_gene: -
CDR3nt: TGCGCCAGCAGCCAAGATTTGGGGGGGAACACTGAAGCTTTCTTT
CDR3aa: CASSQDLGGNTEAFF

abundance: few
v_gene: TRBV4-3
j_gene: TRBJ2-1
d_gene: TRBD2
CDR3nt: TGCGCCAGCAGCCAAGATGGGCTAGCGGGACGCCTCTCCTACAATGAGCAGTTCTTC
CDR3aa: CASSQDGLAGRLSYNEQFF

abundance: -
v_gene: TRBV5-1
j_gene: TRBJ2-5
d_gene: -
CDR3nt: TGCGCCAGCAGCCGGACTGAACAAGAGACCCAGTACTTC
CDR3aa: CASSRTEQETQYF

abundance: few
v_gene: TRBV7-9
j_gene: TRBJ2-5
d_gene: -
CDR3nt: TGTGCCAGCAGCTTAGGGACAGCTACAGAGACCCAGTACTTC
CDR3aa: CASSLGTATETQYF

abundance: many
v_gene: TRBV7-9
j_gene: TRBJ2-1
d_gene: TRBD1
CDR3nt: TGTGCCAGCAGCTTGACAGGGGGGCACGGCAATGAGCAGTTCTTC
CDR3aa: CASSLTGGHGNEQFF

abundance: few
v_gene: TRBV2
j_gene: TRBJ2-5
d_gene: -
CDR3nt: TGTGCCAGCAGAGACGGGCCCCAAGAGACCCAGTACTTC
CDR3aa: CASRDGPQETQYF

abundance: many
v_gene: TRBV11-2
j_gene: TRBJ2-4
d_gene: TRBD2
CDR3nt: TGTGCCAGCAGCTTAGCCGGGGCTAGCGGGAGTAACAACATTCAGTACTTC
CDR3aa: CASSLAGASGSNNIQYF

abundance: -
v_gene: TRBV27
j_gene: TRBJ1-2
d_gene: TRBD1
CDR3nt: TGTGCCAGCAGTCCGGGACAGGGGAGGTTGAACTATGGCTACACCTTC
CDR3aa: CASSPGQGRLNYGYTF

abundance: -
v_gene: TRBV9
j_gene: TRBJ1-2
d_gene: -
CDR3nt: TGTGCCAGCAGCGTAGTGGGGGGAGGTAACTATGGCTACACCTTC
CDR3aa: CASSVVGGGNYGYTF

abundance: -
v_gene: TRBV6-6
j_gene: TRBJ1-2
d_gene: TRBD1
CDR3nt: TGTGCCAGCATACAGGGGGCTGGCTATGGCTACACCTTC
CDR3aa: CASIQGAGYGYTF

abundance: few
v_gene: TRBV13
j_gene: TRBJ1-2
d_gene: -
CDR3nt: TGTGCCAGCAGCTTAGGCCCCAGGGGCGGCTATGGCTACACCTTC
CDR3aa: CASSLGPRGGYGYTF

abundance: few
v_gene: TRBV7-2
j_gene: TRBJ1-4
d_gene: -
CDR3nt: TGTGCCAGCAGCTTGAACCAAGGGGCGAAACTGTTTTTT
CDR3aa: CASSLNQGAKLFF

abundance: -
v_gene: TRBV19
j_gene: TRBJ1-2
d_gene: -
CDR3nt: TGTGCCAGTACCAACAACGGGGTAGGGCAGATCGACTATGGCTACACCTTC
CDR3aa: CASTNNGVGQIDYGYTF

abundance: -
v_gene: TRBV6-6
j_gene: TRBJ2-7
d_gene: -
CDR3nt: TGTGCCAGCAGGCGCCTGTGGGGAAGCGAGCAGTACTTC
CDR3aa: CASRRLWGSEQYF

abundance: -
v_gene: TRBV5-1
j_gene: TRBJ2-3
d_gene: TRBD2
CDR3nt: TGCGCCAGCAGCCCGGGACTAGCGGGAGATACGCAGTATTTT
CDR3aa: CASSPGLAGDTQYF

abundance: -
v_gene: TRBV9
j_gene: TRBJ1-2
d_gene: -
CDR3nt: TGTGCCAGCAGCGTAGAGAGGGATGGCTACACCTTC
CDR3aa: CASSVERDGYTF

abundance: many
v_gene: TRBV13
j_gene: TRBJ2-7
d_gene: -
CDR3nt: TGTGCCAGCAGCTTTAAGGACGAGCAGTACTTC
CDR3aa: CASSFKDEQYF

abundance: -
v_gene: TRBV30
j_gene: TRBJ1-2
d_gene: TRBD1
CDR3nt: TGTGCCAGCAGCGCCCCGGGACAGGATCGAGGCTACACCTTC
CDR3aa: CASSAPGQDRGYTF

abundance: many
v_gene: TRBV15
j_gene: TRBJ2-3
d_gene: TRBD2
CDR3nt: TGTGCCACCAGCAGCGGGAGGGTCACAGATACGCAGTATTTT
CDR3aa: CATSSGRVTDTQYF

abundance: -
v_gene: TRBV28
j_gene: TRBJ2-1
d_gene: TRBD1
CDR3nt: TGTGCCAGCAGTTTAGAAAGAGTAGGGACAGGGAGACACAATGAGCAGTTCTTC
CDR3aa: CASSLERVGTGRHNEQFF

abundance: -
v_gene: TRBV6-5
j_gene: TRBJ2-5
d_gene: -
CDR3nt: TGTGCCAGCAGATTTCCGACGCAAGAGACCCAGTACTTC
CDR3aa: CASRFPTQETQYF

abundance: -
v_gene: TRBV4-1
j_gene: TRBJ1-1
d_gene: -
CDR3nt: TGCGCCAGCAGATCGATAACGGGGGGCACTGAAGCTTTCTTT
CDR3aa: CASRSITGGTEAFF

abundance: once
v_gene: TRBV10-3
j_gene: TRBJ1-1
d_gene: -
CDR3nt: TGTGCCATCAGTGGAAGGAAAGGAAACACTGAAGCTTTCTTT
CDR3aa: CAISGRKGNTEAFF

abundance: few
v_gene: TRBV30
j_gene: TRBJ2-5
d_gene: TRBD1
CDR3nt: TGTGCCTGGAGTGTTGTAGGGGGCTGGGAGACCCAGTACTTC
CDR3aa: CAWSVVGGWETQYF

abundance: -
v_gene: TRBV28
j_gene: TRBJ2-1
d_gene: TRBD1
CDR3nt: TGTGCCAGCAGTTTCTCGGACAGGGTATCCTTCTTC
CDR3aa: CASSFSDRVSFF

abundance: few
v_gene: TRBV19
j_gene: TRBJ2-7
d_gene: -
CDR3nt: TGTGCCAGTAGTATAGACTCAGGGAACTACGAGCAGTACTTC
CDR3aa: CASSIDSGNYEQYF

abundance: few
v_gene: TRBV29-1
j_gene: TRBJ2-7
d_gene: -
CDR3nt: TGCAGCGGTGAGGGGGGACTACCCGGGGAGGAGCAGTACTTC
CDR3aa: CSGEGGLPGEEQYF

abundance: many
v_gene: TRBV10-3
j_gene: TRBJ1-1
d_gene: -
CDR3nt: TGTGCCATGAAACAGGACCCGAACACTGAAGCTTTCTTT
CDR3aa: CAMKQDPNTEAFF

abundance: -
v_gene: TRBV5-1
j_gene: TRBJ2-7
d_gene: -
CDR3nt: TGCGCCAGCAGCGTGGGTACAGGGAGGGCTACCTACGAGCAGTACTTC
CDR3aa: CASSVGTGRATYEQYF

abundance: -
v_gene: TRBV7-2
j_gene: TRBJ2-1
d_gene: TRBD2
CDR3nt: TGTGCCAGCAGCTTAACTAGCGGGTACTACGGTGAGCAGTTCTTC
CDR3aa: CASSLTSGYYGEQFF

abundance: -
v_gene: TRBV10-3
j_gene: TRBJ2-7
d_gene: -
CDR3nt: TGTGCCATCAGTCCACGGAGGGTAGGAGAGCAGTACTTC
CDR3aa: CAISPRRVGEQYF

abundance: -
v_gene: TRBV5-1
j_gene: TRBJ2-7
d_gene: -
CDR3nt: TGCGCCAGCAGCGAAGGATACGAGCAGTACTTC
CDR3aa: CASSEGYEQYF

abundance: -
v_gene: TRBV4-2
j_gene: TRBJ2-6
d_gene: -
CDR3nt: TGTGCCAGCAGCCGAGCTTTAAGGGAGTACTCTGGGGCCAACGTCCTGACTTTC
CDR3aa: CASSRALREYSGANVLTF

abundance: many
v_gene: TRBV9
j_gene: TRBJ2-1
d_gene: -
CDR3nt: TGTGCCAGCAGCGTAGAGGGCACCTACAATGAGCAGTTCTTC
CDR3aa: CASSVEGTYNEQFF

abundance: -
v_gene: TRBV11-2
j_gene: TRBJ1-1
d_gene: -
CDR3nt: TGTGCCAGCAGCTTAGGTCTGGGGGAAAACACTGAAGCTTTCTTT
CDR3aa: CASSLGLGENTEAFF

abundance: few
v_gene: TRBV29-1
j_gene: TRBJ2-1
d_gene: -
CDR3nt: TGCAGCGGGGGAGTGTCGAATGAGCAGTTCTTC
CDR3aa: CSGGVSNEQFF

abundance: -
v_gene: TRBV25-1
j_gene: TRBJ2-1
d_gene: TRBD2
CDR3nt: TGTGCCAGCAGTGAATATCTAGCGGGGAGCTCCTACAATGAGCAGTTCTTC
CDR3aa: CASSEYLAGSSYNEQFF

abundance: -
v_gene: TRBV10-3
j_gene: TRBJ1-2
d_gene: -
CDR3nt: TGTGCCATCAGTGAGTCGCTCGGGGGCGGCTACACCTTC
CDR3aa: CAISESLGGGYTF

abundance: few
v_gene: TRBV7-2
j_gene: TRBJ2-4
d_gene: -
CDR3nt: TGTGCCAGCAGCTTAGCTAGCGCAACTAAAAACATTCAGTACTTC
CDR3aa: CASSLASATKNIQYF

abundance: few
v_gene: TRBV2
j_gene: TRBJ1-5
d_gene: TRBD1
CDR3nt: TGTGCCAGCAGTTCCACAGGGGATCAGCCCCAGCATTTT
CDR3aa: CASSSTGDQPQHF

abundance: -
v_gene: TRBV18
j_gene: TRBJ2-7
d_gene: -
CDR3nt: TGTGCCAGCTCACCACCGCCGACTCCGTTATCTAGCTCCTACGAGCAGTACTTC
CDR3aa: CASSPPPTPLSSSYEQYF

abundance: few
v_gene: TRBV10-3
j_gene: TRBJ1-5
d_gene: -
CDR3nt: TGTGCCATCAGTGCCGGGCACAGAGATCAGCCCCAGCATTTT
CDR3aa: CAISAGHRDQPQHF

abundance: -
v_gene: TRBV19
j_gene: TRBJ2-4
d_gene: TRBD1
CDR3nt: TGTGCCAGTAGTCTCCGACAGGGCCCAGATCTAGCCAAAAACATTCAGTACTTC
CDR3aa: CASSLRQGPDLAKNIQYF